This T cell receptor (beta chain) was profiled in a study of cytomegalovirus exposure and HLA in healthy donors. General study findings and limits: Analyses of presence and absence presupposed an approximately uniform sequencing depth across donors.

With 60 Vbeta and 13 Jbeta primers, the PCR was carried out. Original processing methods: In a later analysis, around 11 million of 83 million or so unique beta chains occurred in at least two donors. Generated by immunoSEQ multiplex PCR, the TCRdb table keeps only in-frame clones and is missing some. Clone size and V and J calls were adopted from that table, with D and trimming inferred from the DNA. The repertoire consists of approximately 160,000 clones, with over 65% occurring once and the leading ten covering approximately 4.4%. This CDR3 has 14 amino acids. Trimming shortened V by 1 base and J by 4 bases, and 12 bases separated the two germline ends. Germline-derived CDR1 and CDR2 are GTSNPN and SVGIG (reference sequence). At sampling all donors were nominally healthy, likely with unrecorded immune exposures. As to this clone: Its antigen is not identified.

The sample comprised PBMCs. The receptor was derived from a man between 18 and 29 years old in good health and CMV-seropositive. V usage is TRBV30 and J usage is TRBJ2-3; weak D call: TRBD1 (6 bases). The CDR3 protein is CAWSARGRPDTQYF. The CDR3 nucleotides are TGTGCCTGGAGTGCCAGGGGCCGCCCAGATACGCAGTATTTT.